Shown below are 2 T cell receptor beta chains from a single sample sequenced in a study of T cell changes during pregnancy in multiple sclerosis. The repertoire was sequenced with immunoSEQ multiplex PCR; TCRdb's copy has only in-frame clones and lacks some. This sample has 60,000 to 75,000 clones, with roughly 92% found just once. This material consisted of peripheral blood, taken in the second trimester of pregnancy. These receptor sequences come from a female donor with multiple sclerosis, enrolled in a pregnancy study.

The sample holds one count of this clone. The chain employs TRBV11-3 and TRBJ2-7; TRBD1 is a possible D gene (6 bases). V shed 5 bases and J shed 5 bases, with 19 bases lying between them. CDR3 length: 15 amino acids. The V gene's germline CDR1 is SGHNT and CDR2 YENEEA. The CDR3 sequence: CASSPRDTPEDEQYF. The DNA for the CDR3 is TGTGCCAGCAGCCCCCGGGACACCCCAGAGGACGAGCAGTACTTC.

The V call is TRBV19, the J call TRBJ2-2; a possible D gene is TRBD2 (5 bases). There are 12 residues in the CDR3. From germline, CDR1 is LNHDA and CDR2 SQIVND (reference sequence). V shed 6 bases and J shed 4 bases, with 6 bases lying between them. In nucleotides, the CDR3 is TGTGCCAGTAGAGGAGGCACCGGGGAGCTGTTTTTT. Amino acids: CASRGGTGELFF.